The present TCR beta chain was sequenced within a study of blood T cell repertoires in COVID-19 (dated by TCRdb to about 2020). About the full investigation: Samples covering the acute and convalescent phases of COVID-19 were provided by collaborators in the United States, Italy and Spain. The samples were drawn from the first 160 participants of the ongoing ImmuneRACE study and from 950 to 1,500 subjects provided by 6 global collaborators. The prospective study material was composed of cDNA or gDNA derived from T cells, B-cell-depleted T cells, or PBMCs. Nearly every sample came with metadata listing a de-identified subject ID, COVID-19 status, age in years and sex. A freely available public database, intended as a resource for researchers studying the immune response to SARS-CoV-2, is where the repertoires were released. Where available, HLA class I and class II types were obtained from metadata supplied by the sample provider rather than from assay-based typing. Deeply sampled blood TCRbeta repertoires from subjects exposed to, actively infected with, or recovered from COVID-19 were included in the dataset. What the work shows at the level of the full study, not this receptor alone: Clinical and demographic metadata were provided uncurated, with the amount varying by source and participant.

The immunoSEQ Assay, a bias-controlled multiplex PCR, was used to amplify TCRbeta CDR3 regions from genomic DNA. The study's own analysis went as follows. The number of nucleated cells in each sample was estimated by amplification of reference gene primers within the assay. To quantify the absolute abundance of each unique TCRbeta CDR3 rearrangement, sequence reads were collapsed and filtered. For each sample, productive Simpson clonality was calculated by taking the square root of Simpson's diversity index across productive rearrangements. Sourced from immuneACCESS, this table was stored by TCRdb with only in-frame sequences that have V and J called. A share of the clones is absent; for the studies checked, an unresolved V gene accounts for under half, and the remainder has no known explanation. The V and J calls and clone size come from that table; D and trimming were worked out from the DNA. Within this sample are about 150,000 clones, with around 89% of them counted one time only. Just over 3% of the sample is in the top ten clones.

This clone is a singleton in its sample. Its antigen target is currently unknown. No much larger clone is present one base from it, and per-base qualities are unavailable. The collaborating institutions used their own protocols to collect whole blood in K2EDTA tubes. For TCRbeta analysis, collaborators shipped samples in one of three forms: frozen whole blood, isolated PBMCs, or DNA extracted from either of those sample types. From the cysteine up to the phenylalanine, the CDR3 has a length of 14 residues. Only the CDR3 portion is preserved as DNA: 42 bases, with reading frame beginning at the first base. From V the trimming removes 4 bases and from J it removes 9 bases, while the gene matches leave 5 bases of the junction unaccounted for. Based on the germline V gene (reference sequence), the CDR1 and CDR2 sequences are SGHAT and FQDESV.

The sequence joins TRBV11-1 to TRBJ2-1; 11 central nucleotides agree with TRBD1. The sequencing sample was made of peripheral blood. This sequence was found in a woman between 55 and 75 years old with active COVID-19. In nucleotide form, the sequence is TGTGCCAGCAGCTCATGGACAGGGGGCGGTGAGCAGTTCTTC. This yields the protein CASSSWTGGGEQFF.